The 19 T cell receptor beta chains presented below share a single source sample, sequenced in a study of cytomegalovirus exposure and HLA in healthy donors listed by TCRdb under 2017. The library relied on the immunoSEQ multiplex PCR assay. For the multiplex PCR, a mixture combining 60 forward primers for TCR Vbeta segments and 13 reverse primers for TCR Jbeta segments was used. Held by TCRdb, this immuneACCESS table contains in-frame sequences only and omits some clones. Under half of the omission traces to an unresolved V gene where checked; the cause of the rest is unknown. For this sample there are under 150,000 clones; 79% appear just once. Of the sample, around 4.5% falls within the top ten clones. Sequencing input: PBMCs. These receptors were taken from a man aged 25-40 years in good health and CMV-seropositive.

The chain uses TRBV5-6 and TRBJ1-1, with 8 bases lining up with TRBD1. CDR3 size: 15 residues. The trim removed 2 bases at V and 5 bases at J, leaving 8 bases unmatched. In germline, CDR1 is SGHDT, CDR2 YYEEEE. The CDR3 region has the DNA TGTGCCAGCAGCTTCGAAGACAGGGGAGGAACTGAAGCTTTCTTT. This encodes CASSFEDRGGTEAFF.

This clone was recorded once. The V and J genes are TRBV30 and TRBJ2-7; 9 nucleotides line up with TRBD2. J was trimmed by 9 bases and V by 8 bases; bases with no gene match: 14. Per the germline V gene, CDR1 is GTSNPN and CDR2 is SVGIG (reference sequence). This CDR3 is 13 amino acids long. This CDR3 is CAGAKSSGIGQYF. In DNA form, the CDR3 reads TGTGCCGGAGCAAAATCTAGCGGGATTGGGCAGTACTTC. The entire variable domain, with the rest obtained from reference TRBV30 and TRBJ2-7, is as follows: SQTIHQWPATLVQPVGSPLSLECTVEGTSNPNLYWYRQAAGRGLQLLFYSVGIGQISSEVPQNLSASRPQDRQFILSSKKLLLSDSGFYLCAGAKSSGIGQYFGPGTRLTVT.

The chain carries TRBV9 and TRBJ1-5; 8 bases are a match to TRBD1. The germline gives CDR1 SGDLS, CDR2 YYNGEE. V was clipped by 4 bases and J by 3 bases; unmatched bases: 6. The CDR3 has 15 residues. The CDR3 loop is CASSRGGQANQPQHF. In DNA, the CDR3 is TGTGCCAGCAGCAGAGGGGGACAGGCCAATCAGCCCCAGCATTTT. Based on the CDR3 plus reference TRBV9 and TRBJ1-5, the full variable domain is DSGVTQTPKHLITATGQRVTLRCSPRSGDLSVYWYQQSLDQGLQFLIQYYNGEERAKGNILERFSAQQFPDLHSELNLSSLELGDSALYFCASSRGGQANQPQHFGDGTRLSIL.

Notes on this clone: Compared with germline, one end of the junction differs, possibly owing to a read error. The chain is built from TRBV11-3 and TRBJ2-1; maybe TRBD2 (5 bases). CDR3 size: 13 residues. The V gene's germline CDR1 is SGHNT and CDR2 YENEEA. The CDR3 spells CASSLDREGLWVF. CDR3 nucleotide sequence: TGTGCCAGCAGCTTAGATCGGGAAGGCCTTTGGGTCTTC.

For the CDR3, the DNA is TGTGCCAGCAGTTACTACCCCGGAGGGCAAAATGGAGGCTACACCTTC. Translation: CASSYYPGGQNGGYTF. The rearrangement links TRBV6-5 to TRBJ1-2, with D unclear. The germline CDR1 and CDR2 sequences are MNHEY and SVGAGI. V lost 1 base and J lost 8, with 20 bases in between. The CDR3 is 16 residues long.

V gene TRBV29-1 combines with J gene TRBJ2-5; 9 positions match TRBD2. Germline V gene data show CDR1 as SQVTM and CDR2 as ANQGSEA. V lost 5 bases, J lost 5 bases, and 3 bases stayed unmatched. The CDR3 length is 12 residues. The CDR3 region is CSVLSGGETQYF. CDR3 DNA sequence: TGCAGCGTTCTGAGCGGGGGGGAGACCCAGTACTTC.

The chain couples TRBV5-1 to TRBJ2-1, with D possibly being TRBD2 (5 bases). The CDR3 loop spans 14 amino acids. With 3 bases removed from V and 3 bases from J, the gap between germline ends came to 10 bases. The germline CDR1 and CDR2 sequences are SGHRS and YFSETQ. CDR3 in DNA: TGCGCCAGCAGCTCCGAGGCGGGCTACAATGAGCAGTTCTTC. Translated: CASSSEAGYNEQFF.

The rearrangement links TRBV11-2 to TRBJ2-1, with TRBD1 matching over 10 bases. Germline lookup yields CDR1 SGHAT and CDR2 FQNNGV. This CDR3 spans 15 amino acids. V lost 5 bases, J lost 7 bases, and 8 bases stayed unmatched. CDR3 protein: CASSPTGGKSNEQFF. CDR3 in DNA: TGTGCCAGCAGCCCGACAGGGGGCAAATCAAATGAGCAGTTCTTC.

Comments on this clone: One junction end does not reproduce the germline sequence, and a read error may be involved. The genes are TRBV7-9 and TRBJ1-1; weak D call: TRBD1 (5 bases). Looked up from germline, CDR1 is SEHNR and CDR2 is FQNEAQ (reference sequence). The CDR3 is made up of 12 amino acids. CDR3 amino acids: CSSSLGDSLAFF. The CDR3 DNA sequence: TGTTCCAGCAGCTTGGGGGACTCCCTGGCTTTCTTT.

This clone showed up just once. CDR3 sequence reads: CASSRQELSSGYTF. In DNA form, the CDR3 reads TGTGCCAGCAGCCGGCAGGAATTGAGTTCTGGCTACACCTTC. This chain uses TRBV5-6 with TRBJ1-2, with D uncertain. Germline V gene sequence: CDR1 SGHDT, CDR2 YYEEEE. V lost 4 bases and J lost 7, with 17 bases in between. The CDR3 covers 14 residues.

This clone has only one observation. The rearrangement links TRBV11-3 to TRBJ2-3, with D perhaps TRBD2 (6 bases). CDR1 and CDR2 (germline): SGHNT, YENEEA. Trimming pared 0 bases from V and 2 bases from J, leaving 12 bases between. This CDR3 comprises 16 residues. CDR3 loop: CASSLDREMPTDTQYF. As DNA, the CDR3 is TGTGCCAGCAGCTTAGATCGGGAGATGCCCACAGATACGCAGTATTTT.

The rearrangement uses TRBV7-6 and TRBJ2-1, with 10 bases aligning to TRBD2. V was clipped by 2 bases and J by 5 bases; unmatched bases: 0. Germline assignment: CDR1 SGHVS and CDR2 FNYEAQ. The CDR3 consists of 14 residues. The CDR3 protein is CASSLSGGDNEQFF. The CDR3 region has the DNA TGTGCCAGCAGCTTAAGCGGGGGGGACAATGAGCAGTTCTTC.

The chain is built from TRBV19 and TRBJ2-2; D unresolved. CDR1 and CDR2 from the germline V gene are LNHDA and SQIVND (reference sequence). The CDR3 loop spans 13 amino acids. With 4 bases removed from V and 1 base from J, the gap between germline ends came to 4 bases. CDR3 loop: CASSSVNTGELFF. CDR3 nucleotides: TGTGCCAGTAGTAGCGTGAACACCGGGGAGCTGTTTTTT.

The table lists this clone with a few counts. The V and J genes are TRBV18 and TRBJ1-3; D uncertain. V shed 8 bases and J shed 0 bases, with 5 bases lying between them. This CDR3 is 12 amino acids long. In germline, CDR1 is KGHSH, CDR2 LQKENI. The CDR3 sequence: CASRDSGNTIYF. The CDR3 region has the DNA TGTGCCAGCCGGGACTCTGGAAACACCATATATTTT.

The chain has TRBV6-1 and TRBJ1-5; TRBD1 is a possible D gene (5 bases). CDR1 and CDR2 from the germline V gene are MNHNS and SASEGT. V was cut by 6 bases and J by 1 base, with 13 bases left in between. This CDR3 spans 15 amino acids. DNA of the CDR3: TGTGCCAGCAGGAGACAGCGGGCAAGCAATCAGCCCCAGCATTTT. Its protein product is CASRRQRASNQPQHF.

The rearrangement uses TRBV6-1 and TRBJ2-2; D might be TRBD1 (6 bases). V was clipped by 10 bases and J by 6 bases, with 15 bases between them. The CDR3 has 13 residues. Germline assignment: CDR1 MNHNS and CDR2 SASEGT. CDR3 coding DNA: TGTGCCACCGGAACGCAGGGGCCCGGGGAGCTGTTTTTT. This encodes CATGTQGPGELFF.

The J gene is TRBJ1-4, the V gene TRBV7-6; D is ambiguous. Trimming took off 4 bases at V and 4 bases at J, with 10 bases between the two ends. Germline V lookup: CDR1 SGHVS, CDR2 FNYEAQ. The CDR3 loop spans 14 amino acids. The CDR3 region is CASSSSYSNEKLFF. CDR3 in DNA: TGTGCCAGCAGCTCATCCTACAGTAATGAAAAACTGTTTTTT.

This chain uses TRBV28 with TRBJ2-3; 11 bases line up with TRBD2. The germline V gene has CDR1 MDHEN and CDR2 SYDVKM. V lost 5 bases, J lost 6 bases, and 10 bases stayed unmatched. This CDR3 has 16 residues. The CDR3 DNA reads as TGTGCCAGCAGTCGGACTAGCGGGTGGCCTAGCGATACGCAGTATTTT. Translating gives CASSRTSGWPSDTQYF. Full variable domain (missing parts from reference TRBV28 and TRBJ2-3): DVKVTQSSRYLVKRTGEKVFLECVQDMDHENMFWYRQDPGLGLRLIYFSYDVKMKEKGDIPEGYSVSREKKERFSLILESASTNQTSMYLCASSRTSGWPSDTQYFGPGTRLTVL.

The rearrangement joins TRBV29-1 to TRBJ2-1; TRBD1 aligns across 7 bases. V gave up 6 bases and J gave up 8 bases; unmatched junction bases: 10. The CDR3 extends over 13 amino acids. CDR1 and CDR2 (germline): SQVTM, ANQGSEA. The CDR3 is CSVSDRAVHEQFF. CDR3 coding DNA: TGCAGCGTCTCCGACAGGGCGGTGCATGAGCAGTTCTTC.